This paragraph covers one TCR beta chain sequence. No cognate antigen has been identified for it. It has no much larger one-base neighbor in the sample; base qualities were not kept. The source of the sample is a study of T cell repertoires in cytomegalovirus infection (dated by TCRdb to the late 2010s). Concerning the study at large: Donor HLA type was relevant to the analysis, because carriage of CMV infection together with the matching HLA type was indicated by public TCR beta signatures. The full study reports these points: Cumulative frequency of public TCR beta family members discriminated carriers of CMV infection plus the relevant HLA type in this cohort and an independent roughly 350-donor cohort. In the ex vivo response, HLA-C-restricted CMV-specific TCR beta clonotypes were dominant, and in two of eight donors the single most frequent clonotype came from this HLA-C-restricted group.

At the junction V is shortened by 2 bases and J by 3 bases; bases outside the gene matches: 13. The CDR3 sequence holds 17 residues, the cysteine and phenylalanine included. Of the read, only the CDR3 DNA is kept; its 51 bases are in frame from base 1. The germline V gene encodes CDR1 SGDLS and CDR2 YYNGEE. Sequencer: Illumina HiSeq 1500. TCRdb reran the public reads through fastp at Q25 and MiXCR, keeping productive beta chains. Each entry is one CDR3 protein sequence, shown with its most common DNA and genes. Across this sample there are roughly 230,000 distinct CDR3 sequences, with about 23% seen only once. The ten top clones hold 18% of the sample.

The sample comprised CD8+ T cells from PBMCs. This sequence originates from a human donor in good health (CMV status not recorded). Some clones in this sample may be carry-over from other donors' samples. The chain couples TRBV9 to TRBJ1-2; 7 of the junction bases match TRBD1. The nucleotide sequence reads TGTGCCAGCAGCGTGCGGATAGACAGGGTCGATCACTATGGCTACACCTTC. This codes for CASSVRIDRVDHYGYTF.